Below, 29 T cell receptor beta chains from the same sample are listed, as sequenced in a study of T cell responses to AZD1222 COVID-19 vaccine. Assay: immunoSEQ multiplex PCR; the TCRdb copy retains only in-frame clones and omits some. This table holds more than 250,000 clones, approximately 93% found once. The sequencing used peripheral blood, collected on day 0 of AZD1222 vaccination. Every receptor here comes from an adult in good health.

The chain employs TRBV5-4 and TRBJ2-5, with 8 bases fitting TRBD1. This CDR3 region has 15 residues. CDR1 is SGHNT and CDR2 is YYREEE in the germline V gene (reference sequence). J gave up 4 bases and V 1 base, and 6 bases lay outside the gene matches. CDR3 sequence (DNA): TGTGCCAGCAGCTTGAGGGCCACAGGGGGAGAGACCCAGTACTTC. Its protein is CASSLRATGGETQYF.

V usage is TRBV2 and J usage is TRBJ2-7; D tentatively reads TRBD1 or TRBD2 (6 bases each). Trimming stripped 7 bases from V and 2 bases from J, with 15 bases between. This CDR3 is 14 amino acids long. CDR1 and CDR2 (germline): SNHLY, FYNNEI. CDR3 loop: CASIPNRGPYEQYF. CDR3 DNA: TGTGCCAGCATCCCTAACCGGGGGCCCTACGAGCAGTACTTC. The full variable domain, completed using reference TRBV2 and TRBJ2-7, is EPEVTQTPSHQVTQMGQEVILRCVPISNHLYFYWYRQILGQKVEFLVSFYNNEISEKSEIFDDQFSVERPDGSNFTLKIRSTKLEDSAMYFCASIPNRGPYEQYFGPGTRLTVT.

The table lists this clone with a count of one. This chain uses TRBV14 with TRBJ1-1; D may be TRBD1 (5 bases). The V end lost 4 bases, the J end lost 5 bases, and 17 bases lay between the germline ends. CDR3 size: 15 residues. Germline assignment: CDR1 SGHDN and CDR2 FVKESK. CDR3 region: CASSPLTGPGTEAFF. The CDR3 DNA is TGTGCCAGCAGCCCCCTAACAGGACCGGGGACTGAAGCTTTCTTT.

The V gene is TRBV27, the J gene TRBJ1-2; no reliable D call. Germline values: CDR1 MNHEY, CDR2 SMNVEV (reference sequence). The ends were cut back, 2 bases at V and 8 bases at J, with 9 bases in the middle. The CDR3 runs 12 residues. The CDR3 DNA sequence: TGTGCCAGCAGTTTAAGCGGAGAGGGCTACACCTTC. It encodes CASSLSGEGYTF.

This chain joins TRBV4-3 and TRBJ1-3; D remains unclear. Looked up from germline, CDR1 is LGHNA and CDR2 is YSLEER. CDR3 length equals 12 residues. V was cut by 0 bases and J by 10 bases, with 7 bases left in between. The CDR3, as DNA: TGCGCCAGCAGCCAAGATTACCAAACCATATATTTT. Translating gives CASSQDYQTIYF.

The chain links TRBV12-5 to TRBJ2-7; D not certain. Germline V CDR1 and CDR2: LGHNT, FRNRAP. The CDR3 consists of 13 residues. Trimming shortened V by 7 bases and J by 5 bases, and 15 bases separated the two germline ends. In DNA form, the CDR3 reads TGTGCTAGTGCCACGGACGGTAGGAACGAGCAGTACTTC. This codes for CASATDGRNEQYF.

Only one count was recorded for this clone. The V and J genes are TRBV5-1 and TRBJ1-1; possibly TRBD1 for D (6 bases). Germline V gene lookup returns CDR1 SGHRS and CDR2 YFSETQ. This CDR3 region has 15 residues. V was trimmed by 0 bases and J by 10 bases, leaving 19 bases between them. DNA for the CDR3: TGCGCCAGCAGCTTGGACGGGACACCCCTCAGGGGAGCTTTCTTT. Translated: CASSLDGTPLRGAFF.

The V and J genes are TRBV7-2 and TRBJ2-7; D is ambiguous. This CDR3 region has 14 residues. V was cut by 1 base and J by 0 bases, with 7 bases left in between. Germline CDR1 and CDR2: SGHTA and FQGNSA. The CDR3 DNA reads TGTGCCAGCAGCTTAGGAGAGAGCTCCTACGAGCAGTACTTC. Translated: CASSLGESSYEQYF.

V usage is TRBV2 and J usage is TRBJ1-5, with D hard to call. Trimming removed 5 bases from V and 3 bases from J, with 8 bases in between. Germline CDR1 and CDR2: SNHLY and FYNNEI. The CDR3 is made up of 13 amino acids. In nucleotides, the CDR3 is TGTGCCAGCAGTTCTGAGTACAATCAGCCCCAGCATTTT. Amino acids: CASSSEYNQPQHF.

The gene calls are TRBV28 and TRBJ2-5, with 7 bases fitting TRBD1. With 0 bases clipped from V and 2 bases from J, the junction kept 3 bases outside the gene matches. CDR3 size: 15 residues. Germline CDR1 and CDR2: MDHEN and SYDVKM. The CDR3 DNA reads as TGTGCCAGCAGTTTATGGGGGACAGAACAAGAGACCCAGTACTTC. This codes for CASSLWGTEQETQYF.

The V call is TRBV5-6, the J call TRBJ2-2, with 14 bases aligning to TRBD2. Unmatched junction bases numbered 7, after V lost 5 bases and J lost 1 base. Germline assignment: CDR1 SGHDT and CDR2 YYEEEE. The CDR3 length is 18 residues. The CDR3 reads CASRNGLAGGLNTGELFF. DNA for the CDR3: TGTGCCAGCAGGAATGGACTAGCGGGGGGCCTGAACACCGGGGAGCTGTTTTTT.

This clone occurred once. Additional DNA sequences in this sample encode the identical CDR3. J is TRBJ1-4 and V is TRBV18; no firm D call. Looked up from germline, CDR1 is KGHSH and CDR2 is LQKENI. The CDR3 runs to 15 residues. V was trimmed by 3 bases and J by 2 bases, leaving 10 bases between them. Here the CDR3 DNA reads TGTGCCAGCTCACCGCTCGAAGGTACTAATGAAAAACTGTTTTTT. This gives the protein CASSPLEGTNEKLFF. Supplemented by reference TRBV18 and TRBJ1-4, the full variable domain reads NAGVMQNPRHLVRRRGQEARLRCSPMKGHSHVYWYRQLPEEGLKFMVYLQKENIIDESGMPKERFSAEFPKEGPSILRIQQVVRGDSAAYFCASSPLEGTNEKLFFGSGTQLSVL.

Written as DNA, the CDR3 is TGTGCCAGCTACCGCCGGGACTCTCCGGGCTACACCTTC. Translating gives CASYRRDSPGYTF. V is TRBV6-1 and J is TRBJ1-2; tentative D call: TRBD1 (5 bases). Germline CDR1 and CDR2: MNHNS and SASEGT. CDR3 length: 13 residues. Trimming pared 8 bases from V and 8 bases from J, leaving 18 bases between.

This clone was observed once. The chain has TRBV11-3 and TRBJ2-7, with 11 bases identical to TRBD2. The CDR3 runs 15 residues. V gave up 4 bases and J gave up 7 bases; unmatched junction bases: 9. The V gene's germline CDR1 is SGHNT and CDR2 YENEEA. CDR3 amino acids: CASSSGLADPREQYF. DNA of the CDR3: TGTGCCAGCAGCTCGGGACTAGCGGATCCGCGGGAGCAGTACTTC.

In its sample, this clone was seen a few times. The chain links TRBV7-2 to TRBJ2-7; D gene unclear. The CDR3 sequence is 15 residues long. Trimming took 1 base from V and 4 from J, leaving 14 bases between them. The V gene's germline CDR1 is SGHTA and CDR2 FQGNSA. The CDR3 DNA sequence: TGTGCCAGCAGCTTAGTTTTCCAAGGGATTTACGAGCAGTACTTC. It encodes CASSLVFQGIYEQYF. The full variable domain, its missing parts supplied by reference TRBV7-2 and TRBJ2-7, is GAGVSQSPSNKVTEKGKDVELRCDPISGHTALYWYRQSLGQGLEFLIYFQGNSAPDKSGLPSDRFSAERTGGSVSTLTIQRTQQEDSAVYLCASSLVFQGIYEQYFGPGTRLTVT.

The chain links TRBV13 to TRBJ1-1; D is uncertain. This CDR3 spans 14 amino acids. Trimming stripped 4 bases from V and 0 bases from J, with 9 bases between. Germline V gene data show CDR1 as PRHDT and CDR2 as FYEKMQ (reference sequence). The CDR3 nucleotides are TGTGCCAGCAGCTATCAATCGCTGAACACTGAAGCTTTCTTT. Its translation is CASSYQSLNTEAFF.

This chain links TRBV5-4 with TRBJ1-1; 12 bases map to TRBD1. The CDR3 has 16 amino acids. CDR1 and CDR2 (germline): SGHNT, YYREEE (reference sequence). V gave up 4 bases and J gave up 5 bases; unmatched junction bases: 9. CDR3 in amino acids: CASSLPGQGAQTEAFF. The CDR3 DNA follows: TGTGCCAGCAGCCTCCCGGGACAGGGGGCGCAAACTGAAGCTTTCTTT.

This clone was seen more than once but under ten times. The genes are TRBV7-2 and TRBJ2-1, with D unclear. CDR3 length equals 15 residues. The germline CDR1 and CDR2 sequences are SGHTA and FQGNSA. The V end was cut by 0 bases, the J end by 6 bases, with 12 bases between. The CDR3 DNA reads TGTGCCAGCAGCTTAGCGCATGGGAAATTCAATGAGCAGTTCTTC. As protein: CASSLAHGKFNEQFF.

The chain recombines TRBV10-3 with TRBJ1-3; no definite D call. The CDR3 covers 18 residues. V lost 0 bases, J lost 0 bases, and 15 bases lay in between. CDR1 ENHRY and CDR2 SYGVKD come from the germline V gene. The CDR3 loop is CAISESTLVVTSGNTIYF. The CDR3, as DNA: TGTGCCATCAGTGAGTCCACCCTGGTTGTAACCTCTGGAAACACCATATATTTT.

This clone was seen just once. The CDR3 sequence is CAIKSRKEDSPLHF. CDR3 DNA sequence: TGTGCCATCAAGTCCAGGAAGGAGGATTCACCCCTCCACTTT. This chain connects TRBV10-3 to TRBJ1-6, with no clear D. Germline V gene sequence: CDR1 ENHRY, CDR2 SYGVKD. V was clipped by 7 bases and J by 8 bases, with 15 bases between them. The CDR3 has 14 residues.

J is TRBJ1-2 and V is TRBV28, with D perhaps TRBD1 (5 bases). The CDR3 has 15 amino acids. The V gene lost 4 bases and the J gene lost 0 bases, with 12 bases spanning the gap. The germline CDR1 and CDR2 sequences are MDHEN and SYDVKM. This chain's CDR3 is CASSSQGLANYGYTF. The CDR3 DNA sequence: TGTGCCAGCAGTTCTCAGGGACTAGCTAACTATGGCTACACCTTC.

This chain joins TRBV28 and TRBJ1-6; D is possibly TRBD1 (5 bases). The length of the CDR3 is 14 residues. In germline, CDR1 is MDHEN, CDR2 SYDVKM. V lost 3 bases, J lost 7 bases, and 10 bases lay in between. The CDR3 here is CASSFGGSNSPLHF. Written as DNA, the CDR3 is TGTGCCAGCAGTTTCGGGGGGTCAAATTCACCCCTCCACTTT.

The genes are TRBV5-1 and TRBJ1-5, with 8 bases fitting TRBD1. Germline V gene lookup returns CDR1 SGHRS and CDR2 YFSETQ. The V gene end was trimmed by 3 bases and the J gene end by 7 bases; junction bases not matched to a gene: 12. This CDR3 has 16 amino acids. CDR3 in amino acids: CASSSEPTGTGQPQHF. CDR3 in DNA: TGCGCCAGCAGCTCTGAACCCACTGGGACAGGCCAGCCCCAGCATTTT.

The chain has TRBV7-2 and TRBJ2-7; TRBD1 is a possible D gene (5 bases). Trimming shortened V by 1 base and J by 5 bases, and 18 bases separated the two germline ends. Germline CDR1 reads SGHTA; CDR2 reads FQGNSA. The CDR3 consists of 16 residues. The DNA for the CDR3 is TGTGCCAGCAGCTTAGAGGGTCCAGCCCCAGGGAACGAGCAGTACTTC. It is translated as CASSLEGPAPGNEQYF.

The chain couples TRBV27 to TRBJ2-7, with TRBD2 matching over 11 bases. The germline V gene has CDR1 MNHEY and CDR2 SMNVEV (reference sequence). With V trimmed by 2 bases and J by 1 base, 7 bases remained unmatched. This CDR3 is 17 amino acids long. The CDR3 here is CASSLLAGGSMSYEQYF. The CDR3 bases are TGTGCCAGCAGTTTACTAGCGGGAGGTTCGATGTCCTACGAGCAGTACTTC.

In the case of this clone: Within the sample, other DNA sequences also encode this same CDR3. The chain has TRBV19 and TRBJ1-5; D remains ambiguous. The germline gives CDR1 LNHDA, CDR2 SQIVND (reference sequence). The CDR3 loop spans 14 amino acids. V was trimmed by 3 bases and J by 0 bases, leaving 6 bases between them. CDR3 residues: CASSIRDSNQPQHF. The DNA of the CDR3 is TGTGCCAGTAGTATTAGAGATAGCAATCAGCCCCAGCATTTT.

The CDR3 loop reads CASSPLGTDTQYF. CDR3 nucleotide sequence: TGCGCCAGCAGCCCTCTCGGGACAGATACGCAGTATTTT. The V and J genes are TRBV5-1 and TRBJ2-3; the D is unclear. The ends were cut back, 4 bases at V and 3 bases at J, with 9 bases in the middle. This CDR3 spans 13 amino acids. Germline CDR1 reads SGHRS; CDR2 reads YFSETQ.

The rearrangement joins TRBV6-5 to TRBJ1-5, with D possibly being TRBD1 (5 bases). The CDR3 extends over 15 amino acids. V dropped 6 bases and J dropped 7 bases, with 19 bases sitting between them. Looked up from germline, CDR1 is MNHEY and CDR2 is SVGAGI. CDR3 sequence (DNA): TGTGCCAGCAGCCGCGGGGGAAGGGCTCAACAGCCCCAGCATTTT. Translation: CASSRGGRAQQPQHF.

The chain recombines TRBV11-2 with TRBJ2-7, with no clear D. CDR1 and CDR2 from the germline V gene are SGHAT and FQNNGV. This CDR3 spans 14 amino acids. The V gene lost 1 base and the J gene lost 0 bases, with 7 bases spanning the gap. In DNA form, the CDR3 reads TGTGCCAGCAGCTTAGTCGGCGGCTCCTACGAGCAGTACTTC. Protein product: CASSLVGGSYEQYF.